What follows is one T cell receptor (beta chain) and its context. Its antigen is unidentified. The data were produced by immunoSEQ multiplex PCR, yet TCRdb's version contains in-frame clones alone and is incomplete. The table includes 78,000 or so clones, around nine tenths detected once. The data derive from a study of brain T cells in children with intractable seizures. Study outcomes and limitations: Pre-surgery blood may have been undersampled, hiding some clones. Patients' HCMV serostatus was unknown; virus specificity rests on CDR3 similarity alone.

Germline V gene data show CDR1 as MNHEY and CDR2 as SMNVEV (reference sequence). The V end lost 6 bases, the J end lost 2 bases, and 23 bases lay between the germline ends. The CDR3 consists of 17 residues. Sequencing was limited to surgery cases with top T cell transcript signatures in brain tissue. The TCR originated in a girl between 2 and 10 years old with Rasmussen encephalitis and intractable seizures. The input for sequencing was peripheral blood, taken at surgery. The gene calls are TRBV27 and TRBJ2-7; perhaps TRBD2 as D (6 bases). The CDR3 loop reads CASRLNGGIQSTYEQYF. For the CDR3, the DNA is TGTGCCAGCAGGCTCAATGGAGGGATCCAGTCGACCTACGAGCAGTACTTC.